A selection of T cell receptor beta chains follows, all from one sample in a study of beta chain features in type 1 diabetes. Libraries were prepared by immunoSEQ multiplex PCR; TCRdb keeps only in-frame clonotypes and omits some of them. Among 600,000 or so clones listed, around an eighth were seen once. Sequencing used naive CD4+ T cells from blood. The receptors were gathered from a man younger than 30 with type 1 diabetes. Both conserved end residues are part of each CDR3. A D gene is named only where the DNA matches it firmly.

TRBV7-2,NA,TRBJ1-2,12,CASSFDNYGYTF
TRBV7-2,NA,TRBJ1-2,14,CASSQSSLNYGYTF
TRBV4-2,TRBD2,TRBJ2-4,19,CASSLAGASGGAGKNIQYF
TRBV27,TRBD1,TRBJ2-7,14,CASRRDRGSYEQYF
TRBV5-6,NA,TRBJ1-5,13,CASSLGYNQPQHF
TRBV14,NA,TRBJ1-2,15,CASSQAPGQAYGYTF
TRBV27,NA,TRBJ2-7,13,CASSLIRGYEQYF
TRBV7-2,NA,TRBJ2-7,14,CASSPFRGLYEQYF
TRBV30,TRBD1,TRBJ1-2,13,CAWSQGVNYGYTF
TRBV4-2,NA,TRBJ1-1,15,CASSQEGRENTEAFF
TRBV7-3,NA,TRBJ2-1,16,CASAQNMGSSYNEQFF
TRBV6-5,NA,TRBJ2-3,14,CASSYSEDTDTQYF